The T cell receptor beta chain under discussion was sequenced for a study of tumor-infiltrating lymphocytes in oesophageal squamous cell carcinoma (dated by TCRdb to the mid-2010s). The library relied on PCR. The sequencer was an Illumina HiSeq 2000. The public reads were quality trimmed at Q25 with fastp and then assembled into clones with MiXCR by TCRdb, keeping productive beta chains. Entries are consolidated by CDR3 protein sequence, retaining the most common genes and DNA. A total of thousands of distinct CDR3 sequences appear in this sample, around 14% of them only once. Around an eighth of the sample is held by the ten biggest clonotypes. This clonotype is considered large (0.1 to 1%). Its antigen remains undetermined. Base qualities are not at hand, and no much larger clone is one base apart. Sequencing was carried out using blood. The receptor comes from a male donor with esophageal squamous cell carcinoma.

The sequenced DNA is TGTGCCAGCAGCTTTCGGGGACTAGCGGGGGGGGAGCAGTTCTTC. The translation is CASSFRGLAGGEQFF. Rearrangement joined TRBV7-2 to TRBJ2-1, with 16 junctional bases fitting TRBD2. Based on the germline V gene, the CDR1 and CDR2 sequences are SGHTA and FQGNSA. The CDR3 runs 15 amino acids, cysteine and phenylalanine included. Only the CDR3 DNA stays, 45 bases, in frame from base 1. After removal of 3 bases from V and 10 bases from J, the junction retains 3 bases not matched to a gene. Supplemented by the reference TRBV7-2 and TRBJ2-1 proteins around the CDR3, the complete variable domain is GAGVSQSPSNKVTEKGKDVELRCDPISGHTALYWYRQSLGQGLEFLIYFQGNSAPDKSGLPSDRFSAERTGGSVSTLTIQRTQQEDSAVYLCASSFRGLAGGEQFFGPGTRLTVL.